One and the same sample provided the 19 T cell receptor beta chains below, sequenced in a study of blood T cell repertoires in COVID-19 (TCRdb year 2020). Library method: the immunoSEQ multiplex PCR assay. The clones in this table, taken by TCRdb from immuneACCESS, are in-frame only. Not every clone is retained; where verified, under half of the shortfall comes from an unresolved V gene, and the cause of the rest is unknown. In all, the sample holds about 110,000 clones, and around 80% of those were seen once. The ten largest account for approximately 4.3% of the sample. Specimen: peripheral blood. The source is a human donor in a cohort sampled during active or convalescent COVID-19.

Only one count was recorded for this clone. The chain couples TRBV19 to TRBJ2-1, with 8 bases aligning to TRBD2. In germline, CDR1 is LNHDA, CDR2 SQIVND (reference sequence). V shed 5 bases and J 6 bases; nucleotides not matched to a gene: 6. This CDR3 has 14 amino acids. The CDR3 loop reads CASSPPGGPNEQFF. Written as DNA, the CDR3 is TGTGCCAGTAGTCCCCCGGGAGGGCCCAATGAGCAGTTCTTC.

This clone came up many times. Other DNA sequences in this specimen translate into the identical CDR3. This chain joins TRBV28 and TRBJ1-4; possibly TRBD1 for D (5 bases). The CDR3 is 15 residues long. Between the trimmed V and J ends, which lost 6 bases and 0 bases, there was a span of 11 bases. Germline V gene lookup returns CDR1 MDHEN and CDR2 SYDVKM. The CDR3 sequence is CASSLDSATNEKLFF. The CDR3 nucleotides read TGTGCCAGCAGCTTAGACAGTGCAACTAATGAAAAACTGTTTTTT. The full variable domain, completed using reference TRBV28 and TRBJ1-4, is DVKVTQSSRYLVKRTGEKVFLECVQDMDHENMFWYRQDPGLGLRLIYFSYDVKMKEKGDIPEGYSVSREKKERFSLILESASTNQTSMYLCASSLDSATNEKLFFGSGTQLSVL.

The chain carries TRBV4-2 and TRBJ1-1, with 7 bases aligning to TRBD1. CDR1 is LGHNA and CDR2 is YNFKEQ in the germline V gene. J lost 6 bases, V lost 1 base, and 5 bases had no gene match. The CDR3 has 14 residues. As DNA, the CDR3 is TGTGCCAGCAGCCAAGTGGACAGGTCCTCTGAAGCTTTCTTT. It yields the protein CASSQVDRSSEAFF.

The CDR3 sequence is CASSFLQGYEQYF. CDR3 DNA: TGTGCCAGCAGTTTCTTACAGGGGTACGAGCAGTACTTC. The chain combines TRBV6-2 or TRBV6-3 with TRBJ2-7; 7 bases agree with TRBD1. This CDR3 has 13 residues. The V and J ends lost 4 bases and 4 bases, in that order; junction bases with no gene match: 4. CDR1 is MNHEY, CDR2 SVGEGT, per germline.

The rearrangement uses TRBV2 and TRBJ2-4, with D possibly matching TRBD2 (5 bases). Germline V CDR1 and CDR2: SNHLY, FYNNEI. Trimming took 5 bases from V and 0 from J, leaving 11 bases between them. The CDR3 is 15 amino acids. For the CDR3, the DNA is TGTGCCAGCAGTTCTGGTGGACTAGCCAAAAACATTCAGTACTTC. It is translated as CASSSGGLAKNIQYF.

The V and J genes are TRBV19 and TRBJ2-2; 14 bases fit TRBD2. Germline assignment: CDR1 LNHDA and CDR2 SQIVND (reference sequence). The CDR3 spans 16 residues. After removal of 1 base from V and 9 bases from J, the junction contained 4 bases not matched to a gene. Written as DNA, the CDR3 is TGTGCCAGTAGTATAGGGACTAGCGGGAGGATGCGGGAGCTGTTTTTT. It codes for CASSIGTSGRMRELFF.

In this sample, this clone turned up a few times. The J gene is TRBJ1-1, the V gene TRBV9; 7 bases line up with TRBD1. The V gene's germline CDR1 is SGDLS and CDR2 YYNGEE. J was trimmed by 5 bases and V by 3 bases; bases with no gene match: 10. The CDR3 length is 15 residues. The CDR3 coding sequence is TGTGCCAGCAGCGCGAGGGGGCGCGGAGGGACTGAAGCTTTCTTT. It encodes CASSARGRGGTEAFF. Full variable domain (missing parts from reference TRBV9 and TRBJ1-1): DSGVTQTPKHLITATGQRVTLRCSPRSGDLSVYWYQQSLDQGLQFLIQYYNGEERAKGNILERFSAQQFPDLHSELNLSSLELGDSALYFCASSARGRGGTEAFFGQGTRLTVV.

This clone was recorded once. The rearrangement joins TRBV19 to TRBJ2-7; D is possibly TRBD2 (7 bases). This CDR3 has 16 amino acids. The germline V gene has CDR1 LNHDA and CDR2 SQIVND (reference sequence). Trimming left V 5 bases short and J 2 bases short, with 19 bases between. The CDR3 DNA is TGTGCCAGTAGTCCGGGGGGCGGACTGGGGGCCTACGAGCAGTACTTC. Its translation: CASSPGGGLGAYEQYF.

With respect to this clone: A much more abundant neighbour one base away suggests this may be a read error. The chain has TRBV2 and TRBJ2-7; D is unresolved. V gave up 7 bases and J gave up 0 bases, with 10 bases separating them. Germline values: CDR1 SNHLY, CDR2 FYNNEI. The CDR3 extends over 13 amino acids. This chain's CDR3 is CASNTRSSYEQYF. The CDR3 DNA reads as TGTGCCAGCAATACACGGAGCTCCTACGAGCAGTACTTC. The complete variable domain, with remaining parts taken from reference TRBV2 and TRBJ2-7, reads EPEVTQTPSHQVTQMGQEVILRCVPISNHLYFYWYRQILGQKVEFLVSFYNNEISEKSEIFDDQFSVERPDGSNFTLKIRSTKLEDSAMYFCASNTRSSYEQYFGPGTRLTVT.

J is TRBJ1-5 and V is TRBV27; 8 bases fit TRBD1. The V gene's germline CDR1 is MNHEY and CDR2 SMNVEV (reference sequence). J was trimmed by 6 bases and V by 6 bases; bases with no gene match: 10. The CDR3 has 15 residues. Here the CDR3 DNA reads TGTGCCAGCAGCCCCACGGCAGGGGGCGTTCAGCCCCAGCATTTT. It encodes CASSPTAGGVQPQHF.

The chain carries TRBV29-1 and TRBJ2-7; 10 bases fit TRBD1. After removal of 6 bases from V and 7 bases from J, the junction contained 15 bases not matched to a gene. In germline, CDR1 is SQVTM, CDR2 ANQGSEA. CDR3 length: 15 amino acids. For the CDR3, the DNA is TGCAGCGTCGAACTACCCGGACAGGGGGGGTGGGAGCAGTACTTC. Protein sequence: CSVELPGQGGWEQYF.

The rearrangement joins TRBV5-1 to TRBJ2-6; D is ambiguous. CDR1 is SGHRS, CDR2 YFSETQ, per germline. V gave up 7 bases and J gave up 0 bases, with 14 bases separating them. The CDR3 loop spans 16 amino acids. CDR3 nucleotide sequence: TGCGCCAGCGCTTCGGTTAGTGGCTCTGGGGCCAACGTCCTGACTTTC. It yields the protein CASASVSGSGANVLTF. Based on the CDR3 plus reference TRBV5-1 and TRBJ2-6, the full variable domain is KAGVTQTPRYLIKTRGQQVTLSCSPISGHRSVSWYQQTPGQGLQFLFEYFSETQRNKGNFPGRFSGRQFSNSRSEMNVSTLELGDSALYLCASASVSGSGANVLTFGAGSRLTVL.

The chain carries TRBV4-3 and TRBJ2-4; 9 nucleotides align to TRBD1. Germline V gives CDR1 LGHNA, CDR2 YSLEER. V gave up 1 base and J gave up 4 bases; unmatched junction bases: 2. The CDR3 totals 15 residues. CDR3 sequence reads: CASSQVGQGKNIQYF. CDR3 nucleotides: TGCGCCAGCAGCCAAGTAGGACAGGGGAAAAACATTCAGTACTTC.

The CDR3 region is CASSLGVGGTPQHF. In DNA form, the CDR3 reads TGTGCCAGCAGCTTGGGGGTAGGGGGTACGCCCCAGCATTTT. The chain combines TRBV5-6 with TRBJ1-5; D possibly corresponds to TRBD1 (6 bases). Germline values: CDR1 SGHDT, CDR2 YYEEEE. The CDR3 has 14 amino acids. Trimming removed 0 bases at V and 9 bases at J, with 13 bases between.

This clone came up a few times. The gene calls are TRBV19 and TRBJ2-1; D might be TRBD1 (5 bases). The V gene lost 4 bases and the J gene lost 4 bases, with 11 bases spanning the gap. CDR1 is LNHDA and CDR2 is SQIVND in the germline V gene (reference sequence). This CDR3 has 14 amino acids. This CDR3 reads CASSSQGLYNEQFF. CDR3 nucleotide sequence: TGTGCCAGTAGTAGCCAGGGTCTATACAATGAGCAGTTCTTC. Full variable domain (remainder filled in from reference TRBV19 and TRBJ2-1): DGGITQSPKYLFRKEGQNVTLSCEQNLNHDAMYWYRQDPGQGLRLIYYSQIVNDFQKGDIAEGYSVSREKKESFPLTVTSAQKNPTAFYLCASSSQGLYNEQFFGPGTRLTVL.

This chain links TRBV18 with TRBJ2-6, with 7 bases that match TRBD1. The V and J ends lost 1 base and 1 base, in that order; junction bases with no gene match: 10. The CDR3 spans 19 residues. Germline-derived CDR1 and CDR2 are KGHSH and LQKENI. Here the CDR3 DNA reads TGTGCCAGCTCACCACTTGGGACAGCCCTGTCGTCTGGGGCCAACGTCCTGACTTTC. Protein product: CASSPLGTALSSGANVLTF.

This chain uses TRBV19 with TRBJ2-3; 13 nucleotides line up with TRBD2. The length of the CDR3 is 18 residues. J was trimmed by 2 bases and V by 4 bases; bases with no gene match: 9. Germline V gene sequence: CDR1 LNHDA, CDR2 SQIVND (reference sequence). The CDR3 sequence is CASSRTSGSSGNTDTQYF. For the CDR3, the DNA is TGTGCCAGTAGTAGGACTAGCGGGAGCTCGGGGAACACAGATACGCAGTATTTT.

V and J are TRBV15 and TRBJ1-3, with D unclear. The CDR3 is 15 residues long. The V and J ends lost 4 bases and 4 bases respectively, with 14 bases between them. The germline V gene has CDR1 LNHNV and CDR2 YYDKDF (reference sequence). CDR3 DNA: TGTGCCACCAGCAAAGGTGGAGCAAGAGGAAACACCATATATTTT. Translation: CATSKGGARGNTIYF.

This clone has more than one count but fewer than ten. The genes are TRBV27 and TRBJ2-1; 8 nucleotides agree with TRBD1. Germline trimming cut 4 bases from V and 14 bases from J; bases unmatched to any gene: 19. This CDR3 region has 16 residues. In germline, CDR1 is MNHEY, CDR2 SMNVEV (reference sequence). The CDR3 spells CASSSAGGAVEAYEFF. In DNA, the CDR3 is TGTGCCAGCAGTTCGGCAGGGGGCGCGGTCGAGGCGTACGAGTTCTTC.